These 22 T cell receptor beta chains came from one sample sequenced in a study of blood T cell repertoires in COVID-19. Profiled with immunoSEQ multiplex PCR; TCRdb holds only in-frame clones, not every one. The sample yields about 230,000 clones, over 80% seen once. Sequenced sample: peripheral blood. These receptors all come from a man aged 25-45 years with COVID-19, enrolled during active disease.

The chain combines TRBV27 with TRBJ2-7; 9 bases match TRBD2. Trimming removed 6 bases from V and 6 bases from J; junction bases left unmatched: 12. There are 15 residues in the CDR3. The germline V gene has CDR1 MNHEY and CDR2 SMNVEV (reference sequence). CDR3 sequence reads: CASSQGLAGSIEQYF. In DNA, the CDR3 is TGTGCCAGCAGCCAAGGGCTAGCGGGGTCGATCGAGCAGTACTTC.

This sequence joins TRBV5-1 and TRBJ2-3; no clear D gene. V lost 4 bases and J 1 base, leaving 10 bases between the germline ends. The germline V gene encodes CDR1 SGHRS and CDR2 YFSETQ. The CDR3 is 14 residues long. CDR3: CASSPLPGTDTQYF. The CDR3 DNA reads TGCGCCAGCAGCCCTCTACCGGGCACAGATACGCAGTATTTT.

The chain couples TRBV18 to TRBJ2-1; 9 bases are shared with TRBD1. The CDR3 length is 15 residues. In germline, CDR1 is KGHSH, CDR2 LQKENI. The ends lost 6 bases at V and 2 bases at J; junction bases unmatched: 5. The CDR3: CASSPGTGTYNEQFF. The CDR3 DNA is TGTGCCAGCTCCCCCGGGACAGGGACCTACAATGAGCAGTTCTTC.

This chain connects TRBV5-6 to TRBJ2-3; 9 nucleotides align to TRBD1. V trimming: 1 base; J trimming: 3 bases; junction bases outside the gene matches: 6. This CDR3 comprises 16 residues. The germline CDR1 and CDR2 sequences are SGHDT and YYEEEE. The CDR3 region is CASSLWGTGWTDTQYF. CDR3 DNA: TGTGCCAGCAGCTTGTGGGGGACAGGGTGGACAGATACGCAGTATTTT.

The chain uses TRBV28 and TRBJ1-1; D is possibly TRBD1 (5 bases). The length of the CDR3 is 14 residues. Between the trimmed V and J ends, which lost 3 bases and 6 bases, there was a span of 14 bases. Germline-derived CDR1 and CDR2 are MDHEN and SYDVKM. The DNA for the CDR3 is TGTGCCAGCAGTTTGCCGGGGGATTGGGCTGAAGCTTTCTTT. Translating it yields CASSLPGDWAEAFF.

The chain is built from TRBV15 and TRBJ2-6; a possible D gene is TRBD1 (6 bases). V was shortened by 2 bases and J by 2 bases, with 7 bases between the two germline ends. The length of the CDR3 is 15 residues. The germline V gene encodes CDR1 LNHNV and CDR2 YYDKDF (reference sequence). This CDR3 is CATSRNRAGANVLTF. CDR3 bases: TGTGCCACCAGCAGAAACAGGGCTGGGGCCAACGTCCTGACTTTC.

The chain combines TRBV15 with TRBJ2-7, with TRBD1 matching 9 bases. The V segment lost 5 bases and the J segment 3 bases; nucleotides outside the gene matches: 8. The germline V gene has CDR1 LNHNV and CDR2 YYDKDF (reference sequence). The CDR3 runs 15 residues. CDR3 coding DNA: TGTGCCACCAGCGGCCCCGGGACAGGGCTCTACGAGCAGTACTTC. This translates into CATSGPGTGLYEQYF.

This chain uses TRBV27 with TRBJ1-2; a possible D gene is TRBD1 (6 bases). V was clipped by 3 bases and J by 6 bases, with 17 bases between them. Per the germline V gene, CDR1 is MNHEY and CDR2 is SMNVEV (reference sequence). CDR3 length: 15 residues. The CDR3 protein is CASSFVRSGAHGYTF. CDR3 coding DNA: TGTGCCAGCAGTTTTGTAAGGTCAGGGGCACATGGCTACACCTTC.

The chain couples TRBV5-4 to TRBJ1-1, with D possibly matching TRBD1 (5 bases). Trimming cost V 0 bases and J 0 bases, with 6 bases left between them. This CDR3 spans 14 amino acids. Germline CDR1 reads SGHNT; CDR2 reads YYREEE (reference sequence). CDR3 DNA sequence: TGTGCCAGCAGCTTGGACAGGTTGAACACTGAAGCTTTCTTT. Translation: CASSLDRLNTEAFF.

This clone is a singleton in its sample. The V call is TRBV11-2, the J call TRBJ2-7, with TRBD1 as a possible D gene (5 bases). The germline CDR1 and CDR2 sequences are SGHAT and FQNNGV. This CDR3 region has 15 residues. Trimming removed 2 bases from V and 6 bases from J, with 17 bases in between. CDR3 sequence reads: CASSLFQGRVGEQYF. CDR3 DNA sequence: TGTGCCAGCAGCTTATTCCAGGGTAGGGTTGGCGAGCAGTACTTC.

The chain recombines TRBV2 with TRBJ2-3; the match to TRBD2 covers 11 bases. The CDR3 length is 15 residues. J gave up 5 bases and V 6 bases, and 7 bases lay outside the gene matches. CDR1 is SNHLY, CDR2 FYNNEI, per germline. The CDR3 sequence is CASRVAGGRVDTQYF. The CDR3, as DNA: TGTGCCAGCAGAGTAGCGGGGGGGCGAGTAGATACGCAGTATTTT. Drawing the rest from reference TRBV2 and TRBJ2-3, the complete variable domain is EPEVTQTPSHQVTQMGQEVILRCVPISNHLYFYWYRQILGQKVEFLVSFYNNEISEKSEIFDDQFSVERPDGSNFTLKIRSTKLEDSAMYFCASRVAGGRVDTQYFGPGTRLTVL.

The CDR3 protein is CASRNTGGTSDTQYF. The CDR3 DNA is TGTGCCAGTAGGAATACAGGGGGGACCTCAGATACGCAGTATTTT. The J gene is TRBJ2-3, the V gene TRBV19, with 8 bases fitting TRBD1. The J segment lost 4 bases and the V segment lost 6 bases, leaving 9 bases of the junction unmatched. This CDR3 is 15 amino acids long. Germline values: CDR1 LNHDA, CDR2 SQIVND (reference sequence). The complete variable domain, with remaining parts taken from reference TRBV19 and TRBJ2-3, reads DGGITQSPKYLFRKEGQNVTLSCEQNLNHDAMYWYRQDPGQGLRLIYYSQIVNDFQKGDIAEGYSVSREKKESFPLTVTSAQKNPTAFYLCASRNTGGTSDTQYFGPGTRLTVL.

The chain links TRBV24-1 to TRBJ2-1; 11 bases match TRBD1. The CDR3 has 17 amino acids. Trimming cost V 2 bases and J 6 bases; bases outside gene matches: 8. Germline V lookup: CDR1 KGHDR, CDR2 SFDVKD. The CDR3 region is CATSDWIGQGAINEQFF. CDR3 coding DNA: TGTGCCACCAGTGATTGGATAGGACAGGGGGCGATCAATGAGCAGTTCTTC.

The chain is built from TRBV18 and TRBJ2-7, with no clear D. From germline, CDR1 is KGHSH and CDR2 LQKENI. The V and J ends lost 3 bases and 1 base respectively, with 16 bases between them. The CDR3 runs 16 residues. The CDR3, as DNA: TGTGCCAGCTCACCCCAGCGAGCCGGGTCTTCCTACGAGCAGTACTTC. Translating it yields CASSPQRAGSSYEQYF.

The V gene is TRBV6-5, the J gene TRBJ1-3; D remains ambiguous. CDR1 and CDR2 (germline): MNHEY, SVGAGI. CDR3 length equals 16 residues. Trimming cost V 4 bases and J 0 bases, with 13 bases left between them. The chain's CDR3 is CASSLQRPVSGNTIYF. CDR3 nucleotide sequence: TGTGCCAGCAGTTTGCAGCGACCGGTCTCTGGAAACACCATATATTTT.

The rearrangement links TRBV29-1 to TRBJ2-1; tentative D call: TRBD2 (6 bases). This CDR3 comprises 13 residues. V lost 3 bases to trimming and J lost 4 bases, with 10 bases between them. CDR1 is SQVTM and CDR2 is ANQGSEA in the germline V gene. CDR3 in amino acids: CSVDRAGYNEQFF. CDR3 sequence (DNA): TGCAGCGTTGACCGGGCGGGGTACAATGAGCAGTTCTTC.

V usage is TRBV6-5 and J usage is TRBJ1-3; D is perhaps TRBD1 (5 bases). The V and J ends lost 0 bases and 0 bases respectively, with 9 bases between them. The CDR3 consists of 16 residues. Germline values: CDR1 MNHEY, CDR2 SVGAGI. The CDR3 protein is CASSYSQGTSGNTIYF. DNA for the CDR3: TGTGCCAGCAGTTACTCGCAGGGCACCTCTGGAAACACCATATATTTT.

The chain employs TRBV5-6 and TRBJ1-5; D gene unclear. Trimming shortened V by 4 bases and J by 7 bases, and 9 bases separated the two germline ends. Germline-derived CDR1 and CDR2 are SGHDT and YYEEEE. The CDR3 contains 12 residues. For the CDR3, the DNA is TGTGCCAGCAGCCTAACGAACCAGCCCCAGCATTTT. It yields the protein CASSLTNQPQHF.

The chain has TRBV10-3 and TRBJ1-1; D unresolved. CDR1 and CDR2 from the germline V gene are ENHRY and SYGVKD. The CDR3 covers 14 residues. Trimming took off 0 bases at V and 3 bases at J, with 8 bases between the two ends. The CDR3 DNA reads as TGTGCCATCAGTGAGTCAGGGCGGGACACTGAAGCTTTCTTT. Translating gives CAISESGRDTEAFF.

The DNA for the CDR3 is TGTGCCAGCAATAAGGGGCGGACCGGGGAGCTGTTTTTT. Its translation is CASNKGRTGELFF. The chain recombines TRBV2 with TRBJ2-2; tentatively, D is TRBD1 (5 bases). Germline V gene lookup returns CDR1 SNHLY and CDR2 FYNNEI. The V end lost 7 bases, the J end lost 5 bases, and 11 bases lay between the germline ends. CDR3 length: 13 amino acids.

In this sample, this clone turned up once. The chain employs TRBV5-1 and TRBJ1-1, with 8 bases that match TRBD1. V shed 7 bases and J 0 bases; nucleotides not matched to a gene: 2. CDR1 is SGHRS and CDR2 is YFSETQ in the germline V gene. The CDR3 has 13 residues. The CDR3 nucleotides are TGCGCCAGCGGACAGGGCATGAACACTGAAGCTTTCTTT. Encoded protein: CASGQGMNTEAFF.

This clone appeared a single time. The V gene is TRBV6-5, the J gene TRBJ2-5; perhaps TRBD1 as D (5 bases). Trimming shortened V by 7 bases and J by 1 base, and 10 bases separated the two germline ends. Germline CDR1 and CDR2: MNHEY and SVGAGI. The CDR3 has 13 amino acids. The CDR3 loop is CASKRQPQETQYF. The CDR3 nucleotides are TGTGCCAGCAAGAGACAGCCCCAAGAGACCCAGTACTTC.